This T cell receptor (beta chain) was sequenced during a study of shared clonotypes between healthy human individuals (dated by TCRdb to 2020 to 2021). Concerning the study at large: The cohort comprised a couple of women and a few men aged 18 to 49 years. For each donor, CD4 naive and CD4 memory were each given three plates, CD8 naive was given two plates, and CD8 memory was given one plate. The study deeply sequenced blood TCR repertoires of five healthy adults to estimate repertoire size and the extent of clonotype sharing between individuals. Each donor's leukapheresis produced roughly between roughly 0.85 and 9.5 billion PBMCs. Libraries were prepared and TCR repertoires were sequenced by different laboratories using diverse techniques, in order to increase sequencing depth and limit assay-specific biases. Study-wide findings and limitations: Compared with non-shared clonotypes, the clonotypes found in all four sorted-subset donors had higher generation probabilities. Only blood was sampled, and tissue TCR repertoires likely differ from those in blood. Sharing across several donors was observed for approximately 4.6% of naive CD4, around 3.5% of naive CD8, 2.3% of memory CD4, and around 0.44% of memory CD8 clonotypes. Naive subsets generally had larger estimated clonotype richness than memory subsets did. The small number of donors limited the genetic and exposure-history diversity represented. Pairwise subsampling led to the expectation that sequencing depth would affect the degree of clonotype sharing among donors. Even with the large sequencing depth, rarefaction of the sorted-subset datasets indicated that sequencing was incomplete.

The donors were healthy, HIV-negative adults who had no recently reported acute infections or vaccinations. Every donor was a Caucasian adult residing in Nashville, Tennessee, USA. CD4+ T cells were enriched by magnetic negative selection, after which naive cells were positively selected on CD45RA and the negative fraction was taken as the memory subset. Blood was collected by leukapheresis, and PBMCs were isolated by Ficoll-Histopaque density gradient centrifugation and then cryopreserved in liquid nitrogen vapor phase. Purity and quantity of every magnetically sorted T cell population were checked by analytical flow cytometry. Genomic DNA was isolated from each sorted fraction and quantified by UV absorbance on a Nanodrop 2000c. TCR CDR3 regions were amplified from genomic DNA by multiplex PCR using the deep immunoSEQ assay. Genomic DNA extracted from each cell subset was distributed evenly over all wells of several immunoSEQ 96-well plates, and each plate served as one replicate. For sorted subsets, 200 to 250 ng genomic DNA, equal to 30,000 to 35,000 T cell genomes, was loaded into each replicate PCR. The purified libraries were quantified using a Qubit 3.0 fluorometer, sized with a Bioanalyzer 2100, and then quantified again using the KAPA Library Quantification kit. Every immunoSEQ 96-well plate was sequenced on a separate single-read 150-cycle Illumina NextSeq 550 flow cell. As for the authors' bioinformatics: Because only junctional sequences without quality scores were contained in the immunoSEQ output, filtering matching that applied to full-length reads could not be performed. Sequences were annotated with PyIR, a Python wrapper for IgBLAST v1.9, using IMGT germline references to assign V/J genes and CDR3. Any read was removed if the V/J assignment was weak (E-value above 1e-6), the CDR3 was missing, or the read contained stop codons, out-of-frame junctions, or ambiguous translated residues. V3J clonotypes were defined by identical inferred V gene, J gene, and CDR3 amino acid sequence. The percentage overlap between two repertoires was calculated by dividing the number of shared unique clonotypes by the size of the smaller repertoire. Repertoire richness was assessed with RTK rarefaction, the Chao1 estimator, and Recon v2.1 estimates of unobserved clonotypes. For all TCRbeta clonotypes obtained by the gDNA method from several donors, generation probabilities were computed with OLGA. As stored in TCRdb, this immuneACCESS dataset retains in-frame rearrangements with V and J assigned. A fraction of the clones does not appear; measured against another copy, unresolved V genes explain less than half of the discrepancy, and the remainder lacks a known reason. V, J and clone size reflect that table, while D and trimming were determined from the DNA. This sample holds about 2,500,000 clones; around 90% were observed only once. The ten most abundant clones make up 0.13% to 0.15% of the sample.

The germline V gene (reference sequence) supplies CDR1 SEHNR and CDR2 FQNEAQ. V drops 1 base and J drops 8 bases, leaving 9 bases in between. Measured from the cysteine to the phenylalanine, the CDR3 is 14 residues long. Only the CDR3 DNA stays, 42 bases, in frame from base 1. The table lists this clone with a count of one. The antigen this receptor binds is unknown. Base qualities are missing; no much larger clone stands one base away. The chain is encoded by TRBV7-9 joined to TRBJ2-6; confidence is insufficient to name the D gene. The receptor comes from a man between 18 and 35 years old in good health. The sequencing input was naive CD4+ T cells sorted from blood. The sample's cell subset or site label is to be understood as: CD45RA+ positively selected. The bases are TGTGCCAGCAGCTTAGAAGACTCGACCAACGTCCTGACTTTC. It codes for CASSLEDSTNVLTF.